These 31 T cell receptor beta chains originate from one sample sequenced in a study of blood T cell repertoires in COVID-19. The repertoire was sequenced with immunoSEQ multiplex PCR; TCRdb's copy has only in-frame clones and lacks some. The data show roughly 60,000 clones, approximately 90% seen once. Sequencing used peripheral blood. All receptors derive from a woman of 80 years or more with active COVID-19.

V and J are TRBV30 and TRBJ2-5; a weak D match, TRBD2 (6 bases). The CDR3 length is 18 residues. Looked up from germline, CDR1 is GTSNPN and CDR2 is SVGIG (reference sequence). Trimming stripped 0 bases from V and 1 base from J, with 21 bases between. The CDR3: CAWSVQASGSWAQETQYF. The CDR3 nucleotides are TGTGCCTGGAGTGTACAGGCCTCCGGGAGTTGGGCCCAAGAGACCCAGTACTTC.

The genes are TRBV10-3 and TRBJ1-2; D might be TRBD1 (6 bases). Trimming stripped 3 bases from V and 7 bases from J, with 9 bases between. Germline V CDR1 and CDR2: ENHRY, SYGVKD. CDR3 length equals 12 residues. In DNA form, the CDR3 reads TGTGCCATCAGTGAAACAGGGATTGGCTACACCTTC. Translation gives CAISETGIGYTF.

Only a few counts were recorded for this clone. V gene TRBV2 combines with J gene TRBJ2-7, with 7 bases aligning to TRBD2. Germline trimming cut 3 bases from V and 0 bases from J; bases unmatched to any gene: 8. The length of the CDR3 is 16 residues. In germline, CDR1 is SNHLY, CDR2 FYNNEI. In DNA form, the CDR3 reads TGTGCCAGCAGTGAGGGGCTAGCGGAAAGCTCCTACGAGCAGTACTTC. It is translated as CASSEGLAESSYEQYF.

Concerning this clone: The same CDR3 also results from other DNA sequences found in this sample. This rearrangement joins TRBV2 to TRBJ2-5; TRBD2 matches at 14 bases. The V and J ends lost 4 bases and 5 bases, in that order; junction bases with no gene match: 3. The CDR3 sequence is 15 residues long. Per the germline V gene, CDR1 is SNHLY and CDR2 is FYNNEI. CDR3 protein: CASSGTSGGRETQYF. The DNA for the CDR3 is TGTGCCAGCAGTGGGACTAGCGGGGGGCGGGAGACCCAGTACTTC.

V and J are TRBV5-5 and TRBJ2-7, with D tentatively TRBD2 (6 bases). The CDR3 has 15 amino acids. V was trimmed by 0 bases and J by 3 bases, leaving 13 bases between them. Germline CDR1 is SGHKS and CDR2 is YYEKEE (reference sequence). The CDR3 DNA sequence: TGTGCCAGCAGCTTGGGCGGGGCCCGGTTCTACGAGCAGTACTTC. This sequence encodes CASSLGGARFYEQYF.

The genes are TRBV5-4 and TRBJ2-7, with TRBD1 identical over 10 bases. This CDR3 region has 15 residues. Germline CDR1 SGHNT, CDR2 YYREEE (reference sequence). V was clipped by 3 bases and J by 4 bases; unmatched bases: 7. The CDR3 here is CASSSGGQGFYEQYV. The DNA for the CDR3 is TGTGCCAGCAGCTCGGGGGGACAGGGGTTTTACGAGCAGTACGTC.

CDR3 region: CASSLDRGSPYNEQFF. Here the CDR3 DNA reads TGTGCCAGCAGCCTGGACAGGGGGAGTCCTTACAATGAGCAGTTCTTC. J is TRBJ2-1 and V is TRBV5-5, with TRBD1 matching over 10 bases. J lost 4 bases, V lost 4 bases, and 8 bases had no gene match. The CDR3 sequence is 16 residues long. CDR1 is SGHKS, CDR2 YYEKEE, per germline (reference sequence).

This rearrangement joins TRBV6-5 to TRBJ1-2, with D possibly TRBD1 on 6 matching bases. Trimming took 6 bases from V and 8 from J, leaving 16 bases between them. The length of the CDR3 is 13 residues. CDR1 and CDR2 (germline): MNHEY, SVGAGI. Written as DNA, the CDR3 is TGTGCCAGCAGACGCCTACAGGGCTCGGGCTACACCTTC. This sequence encodes CASRRLQGSGYTF.

The gene calls are TRBV7-6 and TRBJ2-3; 9 bases line up with TRBD1. The CDR3 consists of 17 residues. The germline CDR1 and CDR2 sequences are SGHVS and FNYEAQ. The junction had 10 bases not matched to a gene; V was cut back by 2 bases and J by 4 bases. In DNA form, the CDR3 reads TGTGCCAGCAGCTTAACAGGGGGCAGTCATGGAGCAGATACGCAGTATTTT. This codes for CASSLTGGSHGADTQYF.

This chain uses TRBV3-1 (or the pseudogene TRBV3-2) with TRBJ2-7, with D possibly matching TRBD2 (5 bases). Germline values: CDR1 LGHDT, CDR2 YNNKEL (reference sequence). The CDR3 contains 15 residues. Trimming took 1 base from V and 0 from J, leaving 10 bases between them. This CDR3 reads CASSQAVGSSYEQYF. The CDR3 coding sequence is TGTGCCAGCAGCCAAGCGGTAGGGAGCTCCTACGAGCAGTACTTC.

This chain uses TRBV6-5 with TRBJ2-7; 7 bases agree with TRBD1. The CDR3 spans 14 residues. Trimming at V came to 2 bases and at J to 5 bases, leaving 6 bases not matched to a gene. The germline gives CDR1 MNHEY, CDR2 SVGAGI. The CDR3 DNA sequence: TGTGCCAGCAGTTACCTCAACAGGGGCCACGAGCAGTACTTC. It codes for CASSYLNRGHEQYF.

The chain carries TRBV2 and TRBJ2-1; 13 nucleotides line up with TRBD2. Germline assignment: CDR1 SNHLY and CDR2 FYNNEI. The CDR3 is made up of 16 amino acids. Trimming took 6 bases from V and 6 from J; bases not matched to a gene: 8. The CDR3 DNA reads as TGTGCCAGCAGAGGGACTAGCGGGAATAAATTCAATGAGCAGTTCTTC. It translates to CASRGTSGNKFNEQFF.

This chain joins TRBV28 and TRBJ2-2, with TRBD2 identical over 11 bases. The CDR3 runs 17 residues. J was trimmed by 4 bases and V by 6 bases; bases with no gene match: 10. The germline CDR1 and CDR2 sequences are MDHEN and SYDVKM. CDR3 loop: CASRPHSGRAGTGELFF. Written as DNA, the CDR3 is TGTGCCAGCAGACCTCATAGCGGGAGGGCCGGCACCGGGGAGCTGTTTTTT.

The chain is built from TRBV7-9 and TRBJ1-1, with 7 bases that match TRBD1. This CDR3 is built from 14 residues. The junction had 5 bases not matched to a gene; V was cut back by 4 bases and J by 3 bases. CDR1 and CDR2 (germline): SEHNR, FQNEAQ (reference sequence). The CDR3 nucleotides are TGTGCCAGCAGCTACAGGGGAGGCGACACTGAAGCTTTCTTT. Its protein product is CASSYRGGDTEAFF.

The chain combines TRBV20-1 with TRBJ2-2; TRBD1 might be the D (6 bases). This CDR3 spans 13 amino acids. The germline gives CDR1 DFQATT, CDR2 SNEGSKA (reference sequence). V lost 3 bases to trimming and J lost 3 bases, with 8 bases between them. CDR3: CSASQGYTGELFF. The CDR3 DNA sequence: TGCAGTGCTAGTCAGGGGTACACCGGGGAGCTGTTTTTT.

The CDR3 is CATLLQVATNEKLFF. The CDR3 DNA sequence: TGTGCCACTCTCCTCCAGGTTGCAACTAATGAAAAACTGTTTTTT. The chain links TRBV6-5 to TRBJ1-4; no definite D call. Germline loops: CDR1 MNHEY, CDR2 SVGAGI. Trimming left V 10 bases short and J 0 bases short, with 15 bases between. This CDR3 spans 15 amino acids.

The chain links TRBV5-4 to TRBJ2-5; 8 positions agree with TRBD2. The CDR3 covers 15 residues. Losses at the gene ends were 0 bases for V and 6 bases for J; bases not matched to a gene: 7. The germline V gene encodes CDR1 SGHNT and CDR2 YYREEE (reference sequence). The CDR3 loop is CASSLARGGKKTQYF. As DNA, the CDR3 is TGTGCCAGCAGCTTGGCCCGGGGGGGGAAGAAGACCCAGTACTTC.

The V and J genes are TRBV5-6 and TRBJ1-3; D possibly corresponds to TRBD1 (5 bases). This CDR3 has 17 residues. V was shortened by 4 bases and J by 1 base, with 18 bases between the two germline ends. Germline V gives CDR1 SGHDT, CDR2 YYEEEE. In nucleotides, the CDR3 is TGTGCCAGCAGCCCCGGGCAGGGCGATTGGTCTGGAAACACCATATATTTT. Amino acid sequence: CASSPGQGDWSGNTIYF.

The V and J genes are TRBV11-2 and TRBJ1-6; no definite D call. The CDR3 has 13 residues. V lost 4 bases and J 9 bases, leaving 10 bases between the germline ends. Germline assignment: CDR1 SGHAT and CDR2 FQNNGV. The CDR3 DNA sequence: TGTGCCAGCAGCTCCTCCCCCGGTTCACCCCTCCACTTT. This sequence encodes CASSSSPGSPLHF.

This sequence joins TRBV28 and TRBJ2-7, with 7 bases that match TRBD1. V trimming: 3 bases; J trimming: 1 base; junction bases outside the gene matches: 6. Germline values: CDR1 MDHEN, CDR2 SYDVKM. CDR3 length: 15 residues. The CDR3 DNA sequence: TGTGCCAGCAGTTTCGGGACAGATCGATCCTACGAGCAGTACTTC. As protein: CASSFGTDRSYEQYF.

V is TRBV5-1 and J is TRBJ2-2, with TRBD2 identical over 8 bases. This CDR3 spans 16 amino acids. Per germline, CDR1 SGHRS and CDR2 YFSETQ. The trim removed 2 bases at V and 1 base at J, leaving 4 bases unmatched. The CDR3 nucleotides are TGCGCCAGCAGCTTACGCGCGGGAGGGAACACCGGGGAGCTGTTTTTT. Protein product: CASSLRAGGNTGELFF. The full variable domain, completed using reference TRBV5-1 and TRBJ2-2, is KAGVTQTPRYLIKTRGQQVTLSCSPISGHRSVSWYQQTPGQGLQFLFEYFSETQRNKGNFPGRFSGRQFSNSRSEMNVSTLELGDSALYLCASSLRAGGNTGELFFGEGSRLTVL.

V usage is TRBV5-8 and J usage is TRBJ1-5; a possible D gene is TRBD1 (6 bases). The V end was cut by 1 base, the J end by 7 bases, with 15 bases between. The germline V gene encodes CDR1 SGHTS and CDR2 YDEGEE. This CDR3 has 15 residues. The CDR3 sequence: CASSLLETGYQPQHF. In DNA form, the CDR3 reads TGTGCCAGCAGCTTGCTCGAAACAGGGTACCAGCCCCAGCATTTT.

The chain's CDR3 is CASSKEVRGRNYGYTF. The CDR3 coding sequence is TGTGCCAGCAGCAAAGAGGTCAGGGGGAGAAACTATGGCTACACCTTC. The chain links TRBV21-1 to TRBJ1-2; the table names TRBD1, a call not compared with the DNA. TRBV21-1 is reported as a pseudogene. The CDR3 is 16 amino acids.

Note on this clone: Its ends do not fully match the called genes, so a read error is possible. The chain joins TRBV10-3 to TRBJ1-2; TRBD1 matches at 10 bases. The CDR3 contains 14 residues. CDR1 is ENHRY and CDR2 is SYGVKD in the germline V gene. CDR3 sequence reads: CAISVTGGGPLKPF. The CDR3, as DNA: TGTGCCATCAGTGTGACAGGGGGCGGACCCCTAAAGCCCTTC.

V and J are TRBV6-5 and TRBJ1-6, with 9 bases identical to TRBD1. V shed 2 bases and J 6 bases; nucleotides not matched to a gene: 2. CDR3 length equals 15 residues. The germline gives CDR1 MNHEY, CDR2 SVGAGI. This CDR3 reads CASSYGQGRNSPLHF. CDR3 sequence (DNA): TGTGCCAGCAGTTACGGACAGGGGCGTAATTCACCCCTCCACTTT.

The V call is TRBV5-6, the J call TRBJ1-5; 9 bases match TRBD1. The V and J ends lost 4 bases and 6 bases, in that order; junction bases with no gene match: 8. Germline values: CDR1 SGHDT, CDR2 YYEEEE. This CDR3 is built from 15 residues. CDR3 sequence: CASSRDGTGIQPQHF. DNA for the CDR3: TGTGCCAGCAGCCGAGACGGGACAGGGATTCAGCCCCAGCATTTT.

The chain has TRBV5-4 and TRBJ1-1; no reliable D call. V was shortened by 4 bases and J by 5 bases, with 24 bases between the two germline ends. CDR3 length: 17 amino acids. Looked up from germline, CDR1 is SGHNT and CDR2 is YYREEE (reference sequence). CDR3: CASSKEAPLRQETEAFF. The CDR3 region has the DNA TGTGCCAGCAGCAAGGAGGCACCATTGCGGCAGGAGACTGAAGCTTTCTTT.

The chain combines TRBV29-1 with TRBJ2-3; 15 bases are a match to TRBD2. This CDR3 is built from 13 residues. The germline V gene has CDR1 SQVTM and CDR2 ANQGSEA. The junction had 4 bases not matched to a gene; V was cut back by 4 bases and J by 11 bases. CDR3 bases: TGCAGCGTTGGGACTAGCGGGGGGGGAGGGCAGTATTTT. Its translation is CSVGTSGGGGQYF.

There are a few counts of this clone. The V call is TRBV10-1, the J call TRBJ2-7, with 9 bases matching TRBD1. This CDR3 has 14 residues. Trimming at V came to 3 bases and at J to 3 bases, leaving 3 bases not matched to a gene. The germline V gene encodes CDR1 WNHNN and CDR2 SYGVQD (reference sequence). CDR3 region: CASSEGDRDYEQYF. In DNA form, the CDR3 reads TGCGCCAGCAGTGAAGGGGACAGGGACTACGAGCAGTACTTC.

This chain uses TRBV12-5 with TRBJ2-5; possibly TRBD1 for D (6 bases). Germline V gene sequence: CDR1 LGHNT, CDR2 FRNRAP. CDR3 length: 16 residues. V was shortened by 2 bases and J by 3 bases, with 16 bases between the two germline ends. CDR3 amino acids: CASGLSSTGKKETQYF. Written as DNA, the CDR3 is TGTGCTAGTGGTTTGTCCTCGACAGGAAAAAAAGAGACCCAGTACTTC.

The V gene is TRBV4-2, the J gene TRBJ1-3; no reliable D call. Trimming cost V 0 bases and J 0 bases, with 6 bases left between them. Looked up from germline, CDR1 is LGHNA and CDR2 is YNFKEQ. This CDR3 is 15 amino acids long. The CDR3 loop reads CASSQDRLSGNTIYF. CDR3 bases: TGTGCCAGCAGCCAAGACAGGCTCTCTGGAAACACCATATATTTT.